A selection of T cell receptor beta chains follows, all from one sample in a study of T cell repertoires in cytomegalovirus infection. Their antigens are not known. TCRdb used MiXCR to reprocess the reads, holding one entry per CDR3 protein. Altogether around 770,000 distinct CDR3 sequences are present, about 27% being singletons, with the ten largest covering approximately 14%. The source was cultured CD8+ T cells from PBMCs, collected from culture after CMV antigen stimulation. Receptors originate from a human donor in good health (CMV status not recorded). Some clones in this sample may be carry-over from other donors' samples. The CDR3 runs from the conserved cysteine through the conserved F or W. D genes are given only for firm matches. Where a row states a size, it is once, few, many or the class of an expanded clone; other rows omit it.

>TRBV12-3/TRBV12-4|.|.|TRBJ2-7
TGTGCCAGCAGTTTTCGAGACGCGGGGGCCGCCTACGAGCAGTACTTC
CASSFRDAGAAYEQYF
>TRBV7-8|TRBD1|once|TRBJ1-1
TGTGCCAGCAGCGAAGTGACAGGGGGCGAGCTCGACACTGAAGCTTTCTTT
CASSEVTGGELDTEAFF
>TRBV27|TRBD1|few|TRBJ1-6
TGTGCCACCCACAGGGGATATAATTCACCCCTCCACTTT
CATHRGYNSPLHF
>TRBV27|TRBD1|few|TRBJ2-5
TGTGCCAGCATTTACAGGGGGCGCGTCGGAGAGACCCAGTACTTC
CASIYRGRVGETQYF
>TRBV12-3/TRBV12-4|.|few|TRBJ2-1
TGTGCCAGCAGTTCCCTGGACAGTCAATCGTACAATGAGCAGTTCTTC
CASSSLDSQSYNEQFF
>TRBV12-3/TRBV12-4|.|.|TRBJ2-7
TGTGCCAGCAGTCCGGGACACCTTCAGTACTTC
CASSPGHLQYF
>TRBV2|.|.|TRBJ2-3
TGTGCCAGCAGTTTGCGGTTGCCAGATACGCAGTATTTT
CASSLRLPDTQYF
>TRBV27|.|.|TRBJ1-1
TGTGCCAGCAGTTTATCGAGGTTCACTGAAGCTTTCTTT
CASSLSRFTEAFF
>TRBV6-5|.|.|TRBJ1-2
TGTGCCAGCAGTTACTCGGCAGGCCGGCGGTATGGCTACACCTTC
CASSYSAGRRYGYTF
>TRBV7-2|TRBD1|many|TRBJ2-7
TGTGCCAGCAGCCCTCTTGGGACAGGGGGATACGAGCAGTACTTC
CASSPLGTGGYEQYF
>TRBV6-2/TRBV6-3|.|.|TRBJ2-2
TGTGCCAGCAGCCCACTCGAGTCTCTGGCCGGGGAGCTGTTTTTT
CASSPLESLAGELFF
>TRBV5-1|TRBD2|many|TRBJ2-5
TGCGCCAGCAGCTTATGGAAGGCTAGCGGGGACCGCCGGACCCAGTACTTC
CASSLWKASGDRRTQYF
>TRBV28|.|.|TRBJ1-6
TGTGCCAGCAGTTTCGGGGCGCAGCCACCCCTCCACTTT
CASSFGAQPPLHF
>TRBV7-4|TRBD1|.|TRBJ2-7
TGTGGCAGCAGCTCACATACAGGGGGATGGGTCTACGAGCAGTACTTC
CGSSSHTGGWVYEQYF
>TRBV6-4|TRBD2|.|TRBJ2-1
TGTGCCAGCAAGGGCGGGGGGGCCGATGAGCAGTTCTTC
CASKGGGADEQFF
>TRBV12-3/TRBV12-4|TRBD1|.|TRBJ1-1
TGTGCCAGCAGTCCGTGGACAGGGATCACTGAAGCTTTCTTT
CASSPWTGITEAFF
>TRBV7-3|.|.|TRBJ1-5
TGTGCCAACAGCCTAATGGGGATCAATCAGCCCCAGCATTTT
CANSLMGINQPQHF
>TRBV28|TRBD1|.|TRBJ1-3
TGTGCCAGCACCTTCGTGACAGGGGTTGGAAACACCATATATTTT
CASTFVTGVGNTIYF
>TRBV2|.|few|TRBJ2-2
TGTGCAGGGGAACAGGATACCGGGGAGCTGTTTTTT
CAGEQDTGELFF
>TRBV14|.|few|TRBJ1-1
TGTGCCAGCAGCCCGTGGATGGGGGGGGAAGCTTTCTTT
CASSPWMGGEAFF